This T cell receptor (beta chain) is drawn from a study of blood T cell repertoires in COVID-19. TCRdb's table, derived via immunoSEQ multiplex PCR, lists solely in-frame clones and lacks some. In the table there are about 420,000 clones, about 90% of which are singletons. The sequenced material came from peripheral blood. This TCR was sampled from a man aged 18 to 30 with COVID-19, enrolled during active disease.

The CDR3 nucleotides read TGTGCCAGCAGCACCACGGGACAGGTGTACAATGAGCAGTTCTTC. Translated, it gives CASSTTGQVYNEQFF. This chain uses TRBV5-8 with TRBJ2-1; 8 positions agree with TRBD1. Per germline, CDR1 SGHTS and CDR2 YDEGEE. The V segment lost 4 bases and the J segment 4 bases; nucleotides outside the gene matches: 7. The CDR3 loop spans 15 amino acids.